Listed below are T cell receptor beta chains from one sample, sequenced in a study of T cells in Graves' hyperthyroidism and ophthalmopathy. TCRdb reanalysed the multiplex PCR reads using MiXCR and keeps one entry per CDR3 protein. The data show nearly 750,000 distinct CDR3 sequences, over 35% seen once. What was sequenced was blood. These TCRs come from a woman aged 40 to 50 with Graves' hyperthyroidism. Each CDR3 is given with its conserved first and last residue. The order of the fields is V gene, clone size, J gene, CDR3 protein. A clone size is listed for some rows: how often the clone was seen (once, few, many), or a class if it is expanded.

>TRBV28|few|TRBJ2-5
CASSPPRDRGRETQYF
>TRBV7-9|many|TRBJ2-2
CATPGLDEIGELFF
>TRBV3-1|few|TRBJ2-7
CASSPRSGTLPYEQYF
>TRBV7-9|.|TRBJ2-7
CASRLGQGPDEQYF
>TRBV4-3|few|TRBJ1-4
CASSQVYRDNEKLFF
>TRBV19|few|TRBJ2-6
CASSIDLLAGSGANVLTF
>TRBV15|few|TRBJ1-2
CATSRDATQGALNGYTF
>TRBV28|.|TRBJ1-4
CASTLNEKLFF
>TRBV6-1|.|TRBJ2-2
CASKGTGGLTGELFF
>TRBV11-3|.|TRBJ1-6
CASSLQGDNSPLHF
>TRBV6-5|many|TRBJ1-2
CASSYSAGGNYGYTF
>TRBV7-9|.|TRBJ2-7
CASTGTGGHEQYF
>TRBV10-1|few|TRBJ2-5
CASSEAGKETQYF
>TRBV2|.|TRBJ1-5
CASSLEGRSNQPQHF
>TRBV20-1|few|TRBJ2-5
CSARDRSLTQETQYF
>TRBV7-2|once|TRBJ2-2
CASSQGTELTGELFF
>TRBV2|.|TRBJ1-6
CASSEGVGGNSPLHF
>TRBV24-1|many|TRBJ1-2
CATAGQGAQNYGYTF
>TRBV29-1|few|TRBJ2-3
CSVDTPSGRSDTQYF
>TRBV5-4|.|TRBJ1-4
CASSSTGKNEKLFF
>TRBV20-1|.|TRBJ1-6
CSARVDLNSPLHF
>TRBV24-1|many|TRBJ1-2
CATSDSRVVYGYTF
>TRBV7-9|.|TRBJ1-1
CASSSNRQGAMNTEAFF
>TRBV2|many|TRBJ1-1
CASSSRGTPVTEAFF